Each of the 24 T cell receptor beta chains below was sequenced from the same sample in a study of T-cell memory formation after mild COVID-19. TCRdb reanalysed the 5' RACE reads using MiXCR and keeps one entry per CDR3 protein. The sample lists 90,000 to 120,000 distinct CDR3 sequences, roughly 19% occurring once. Sequenced: PBMCs or a T cell subset sorted from them (not recorded which). Receptor source: a man in his late teens or twenties who had mild COVID-19 (a few samples of this study predate the infection). Cell type and time point are not known.

The table lists this clonotype with a few counts. The gene calls are TRBV7-2 and TRBJ1-2; D is uncertain. V lost 1 base and J 4 bases, leaving 4 bases between the germline ends. CDR1 and CDR2 (germline): SGHTA, FQGNSA. The CDR3 sequence is 12 residues long. CDR3 DNA: TGTGCCAGCAGCTTAGTCGGCTATGGCTACACCTTC. Amino acids: CASSLVGYGYTF.

The sample holds a few counts of this clonotype. This sequence joins TRBV20-1 and TRBJ2-1; D is possibly TRBD2 (6 bases). CDR1 is DFQATT and CDR2 is SNEGSKA in the germline V gene (reference sequence). Deletions cut 0 bases from V and 9 bases from J, with 21 bases between. The CDR3 covers 16 residues. CDR3: CSARDPRASVVGEQFF. CDR3 nucleotides: TGCAGTGCTAGAGATCCGAGGGCTAGCGTGGTGGGTGAGCAGTTCTTC.

This clonotype was counted between two and nine times. The chain couples TRBV27 to TRBJ1-2, with D possibly matching TRBD1 (5 bases). Trimming cost V 10 bases and J 0 bases, with 15 bases left between them. From germline, CDR1 is MNHEY and CDR2 SMNVEV (reference sequence). This CDR3 comprises 14 residues. The CDR3 nucleotides are TGTGCCACGAAATCATCGACAGCTAACTATGGCTACACCTTC. Amino acids: CATKSSTANYGYTF.

The V gene is TRBV4-3, the J gene TRBJ2-1; tentatively, D is TRBD2 (5 bases). Deletions cut 4 bases from V and 8 bases from J, with 12 bases between. Germline V lookup: CDR1 LGHNA, CDR2 YSLEER. The CDR3 spans 13 residues. The CDR3 bases are TGCGCCAGCAGCCTCCGAGTGGGAGATGAGCAGTTCTTC. Translated, it gives CASSLRVGDEQFF.

This clonotype appeared a few times. V gene TRBV11-2 combines with J gene TRBJ2-7; 8 bases are shared with TRBD1. Germline lookup yields CDR1 SGHAT and CDR2 FQNNGV. This CDR3 comprises 14 residues. The junction had 7 bases not matched to a gene; V was cut back by 3 bases and J by 6 bases. The DNA for the CDR3 is TGTGCCAGCAGCTTGAGTCAACAGGGGGTCGAGCAGTACGTC. This translates into CASSLSQQGVEQYV.

The gene calls are TRBV7-2 and TRBJ2-5; 7 positions agree with TRBD2. There are 12 residues in the CDR3. J gave up 4 bases and V 5 bases, and 1 base lay outside the gene matches. The germline V gene encodes CDR1 SGHTA and CDR2 FQGNSA. The CDR3 bases are TGTGCCAGCAGCGGGGGGGGAGAGACCCAGTACTTC. Its protein is CASSGGGETQYF.

The chain uses TRBV20-1 and TRBJ1-2; D uncertain. Germline CDR1 is DFQATT and CDR2 is SNEGSKA (reference sequence). The CDR3 length is 14 residues. V dropped 1 base and J dropped 0 bases, with 9 bases sitting between them. CDR3 sequence: CSARGTAANYGYTF. CDR3 sequence (DNA): TGCAGTGCTAGAGGGACGGCTGCTAACTATGGCTACACCTTC.

Note on this clonotype: A read error may account for a junction end that differs from germline. The chain combines TRBV7-2 with TRBJ2-2; 10 bases are a match to TRBD2. Germline V gives CDR1 SGHTA, CDR2 FQGNSA. The CDR3 is 14 amino acids. The CDR3 here is CASSVAGGTGELFF. The CDR3 DNA reads as TGTGCCAGCAGCGTAGCGGGGGGCACCGGGGAGCTGTTTTTT.

This clonotype was observed a handful of times. V usage is TRBV6-5 and J usage is TRBJ1-2; TRBD1 matches at 7 bases. The J segment lost 4 bases and the V segment lost 6 bases, leaving 5 bases of the junction unmatched. The CDR3 totals 13 residues. The V gene's germline CDR1 is MNHEY and CDR2 SVGAGI. This chain's CDR3 is CASRTDRVYGYTF. The CDR3, as DNA: TGTGCCAGCAGAACCGACAGGGTCTATGGCTACACCTTC.

A few counts support this clonotype. V and J are TRBV5-1 and TRBJ1-2; TRBD1 might be the D (5 bases). The ends were cut back, 0 bases at V and 1 base at J, with 7 bases in the middle. The CDR3 totals 14 residues. Germline CDR1 and CDR2: SGHRS and YFSETQ. The CDR3: CASSLADSNYGYTF. The CDR3 DNA sequence: TGCGCCAGCAGCTTGGCCGACAGTAACTATGGCTACACCTTC.

The chain carries TRBV6-6 and TRBJ2-1; the match to TRBD1 covers 8 bases. Germline loops: CDR1 MNHNY, CDR2 SVGAGI (reference sequence). J was trimmed by 10 bases and V by 5 bases; bases with no gene match: 7. CDR3 length equals 13 residues. CDR3: CASSQTGVVEQFF. As DNA, the CDR3 is TGTGCCAGCAGTCAGACAGGGGTTGTGGAGCAGTTCTTC.

This clonotype was seen many times. CDR3 amino acids: CASSLDEQETQYF. The CDR3 DNA sequence: TGTGCCAGCAGCTTGGATGAGCAAGAGACCCAGTACTTC. This rearrangement joins TRBV5-6 to TRBJ2-5; D unresolved. Trimming stripped 0 bases from V and 2 bases from J, with 5 bases between. Germline lookup yields CDR1 SGHDT and CDR2 YYEEEE. The CDR3 runs to 13 residues. Full variable domain (missing parts from reference TRBV5-6 and TRBJ2-5): DAGVTQSPTHLIKTRGQQVTLRCSPKSGHDTVSWYQQALGQGPQFIFQYYEEEERQRGNFPDRFSGHQFPNYSSELNVNALLLGDSALYLCASSLDEQETQYFGPGTRLLVL.

This clonotype was recorded once. The rearrangement uses TRBV20-1 and TRBJ1-2; TRBD1 agrees at 7 bases. V was clipped by 8 bases and J by 2 bases; unmatched bases: 8. The CDR3 loop spans 13 amino acids. Looked up from germline, CDR1 is DFQATT and CDR2 is SNEGSKA (reference sequence). CDR3 in DNA: TGCAGTACCCTGGGGACAGCCAACTATGGCTACACCTTC. It yields the protein CSTLGTANYGYTF.

This chain uses TRBV2 with TRBJ1-5; possible D gene TRBD1, 6 bases. The germline V and J ends were trimmed by 6 bases and 4 bases, with 10 bases remaining between them. The CDR3 is made up of 13 amino acids. Germline V gene data show CDR1 as SNHLY and CDR2 as FYNNEI. DNA of the CDR3: TGTGCCAGCAGGACAGGAGAGAATCAGCCCCAGCATTTT. This encodes CASRTGENQPQHF.

This clonotype appeared a few times. V is TRBV20-1 and J is TRBJ1-5; TRBD1 might be the D (6 bases). Trimming removed 6 bases from V and 6 bases from J, with 15 bases in between. This CDR3 contains 13 residues. From germline, CDR1 is DFQATT and CDR2 SNEGSKA (reference sequence). Written as DNA, the CDR3 is TGCAGTGCAACTACAGGGATCGGTCAGCCCCAGCATTTT. This translates into CSATTGIGQPQHF.

This clonotype came up a few times. V is TRBV28 and J is TRBJ1-2, with a possible D match to TRBD1 (5 bases). CDR3 length equals 12 residues. CDR1 is MDHEN and CDR2 is SYDVKM in the germline V gene. V was cut by 7 bases and J by 8 bases, with 14 bases left in between. CDR3 in DNA: TGTGCCAGCACCCTCTGGGGGTCCGGCTACACCTTC. The encoded protein is CASTLWGSGYTF.

This chain links TRBV7-2 with TRBJ2-1; the match to TRBD2 covers 12 bases. The V segment lost 7 bases and the J segment 9 bases; nucleotides outside the gene matches: 7. The CDR3 loop spans 14 amino acids. From germline, CDR1 is SGHTA and CDR2 FQGNSA. CDR3: CASNPSGGDTEQFF. CDR3 DNA sequence: TGTGCCAGCAACCCTAGCGGGGGGGATACTGAGCAGTTCTTC.

The rearrangement uses TRBV3-1 and TRBJ1-1; TRBD1 matches 8 bases. Germline values: CDR1 LGHDT, CDR2 YNNKEL (reference sequence). Unmatched junction bases numbered 11, after V lost 8 bases and J lost 3 bases. The CDR3 is 15 residues long. This CDR3 is CASSGAGGEDTEAFF. In DNA, the CDR3 is TGTGCCAGCTCCGGGGCAGGGGGCGAGGACACTGAAGCTTTCTTT.

This clonotype came up a few times. The chain is built from TRBV7-2 and TRBJ2-4; TRBD1 might be the D (5 bases). CDR1 is SGHTA, CDR2 FQGNSA, per germline. This CDR3 is 15 amino acids long. With 5 bases removed from V and 15 bases from J, the gap between germline ends came to 26 bases. CDR3 sequence: CASSQLRGRNAELYF. The CDR3 DNA is TGTGCCAGCAGCCAACTTAGGGGCAGGAACGCGGAGTTGTACTTC.

This clonotype occurred many times. This chain uses TRBV5-1 with TRBJ1-1; unclear D gene. V was shortened by 4 bases and J by 11 bases, with 18 bases between the two germline ends. CDR3 length: 13 amino acids. CDR1 SGHRS and CDR2 YFSETQ come from the germline V gene. In nucleotides, the CDR3 is TGCGCCAGCAGCCCCCGTCCCGGGGATCGGGCTTTCTTT. It is translated as CASSPRPGDRAFF.

This clonotype was detected ten times or more. The chain couples TRBV4-3 to TRBJ2-3; no clear D gene. The CDR3 consists of 16 residues. V lost 1 base, J lost 2 bases, and 13 bases lay in between. CDR1 is LGHNA, CDR2 YSLEER, per germline. The CDR3 reads CASSQAVVANTDTQYF. The CDR3 DNA is TGCGCCAGCAGCCAAGCAGTGGTGGCCAACACAGATACGCAGTATTTT.

This clonotype was seen many times. The chain combines TRBV5-1 with TRBJ2-7; D may be TRBD1 or TRBD2 (5 bases each). In germline, CDR1 is SGHRS, CDR2 YFSETQ. This CDR3 has 17 residues. V was shortened by 0 bases and J by 7 bases, with 23 bases between the two germline ends. CDR3 sequence reads: CASSLGQLGDVVGEQYV. In DNA, the CDR3 is TGCGCCAGCAGCTTGGGGCAGCTGGGGGACGTCGTTGGGGAGCAGTACGTC.

The chain carries TRBV7-8 and TRBJ2-7; TRBD1 matches 8 bases. V dropped 5 bases and J dropped 7; count of bases not matched to a gene: 10. The CDR3 covers 14 residues. From germline, CDR1 is SGHVS and CDR2 FQNEAQ. The CDR3 DNA reads TGTGCCAGCAGCCCGGACAGGGTTGGCGGGGAGCAGTACTTC. Amino acid sequence: CASSPDRVGGEQYF.

The chain combines TRBV29-1 with TRBJ1-2; 8 bases match TRBD1. With V trimmed by 5 bases and J by 6 bases, 8 bases remained unmatched. The germline gives CDR1 SQVTM, CDR2 ANQGSEA. The CDR3 contains 13 residues. The CDR3 spells CSVQRTGIDGYTF. Written as DNA, the CDR3 is TGCAGCGTTCAAAGGACAGGGATCGATGGCTACACCTTC.